This T cell receptor beta chain was profiled in a study of T cells in Graves' hyperthyroidism and ophthalmopathy (dated by TCRdb to between 2019 and 2020). Context from the whole study: Peripheral blood was collected at initial diagnosis, before any treatment. The 100 discovery patients were randomly split 7:3 into training and test sets. The paper reports TCR Vbeta CDR3 sequencing of over 120 peripheral blood samples: fewer than 50 ophthalmopathy, about 75 hyperthyroidism and approximately 17 progressor patients. To identify TCR V-J signatures that set the groups apart, the researchers used a discovery cohort of 100 patients, made up of 43 with Graves' ophthalmopathy and some 60 with stable Graves' hyperthyroidism. Prospective prediction of ophthalmopathy was tested in an independent validation cohort consisting of some 20 hyperthyroidism patients and some 17 patients who later progressed to ophthalmopathy. In addition, the study compared T-cell repertoires in thyroid tissue and in blood from five to seven Graves' hyperthyroidism patients. Following sampling, methimazole starting at 30 mg daily was given to hyperthyroidism patients, and high-dose intravenous methylprednisolone was given to ophthalmopathy patients.

TCR beta CDR3 regions were amplified from RNA transcripts. The TCR CDR3 was subjected to a first round of RT-PCR using the HTBI primer set and the Qiagen OneStep RT-PCR kit. Libraries were constructed in a second round of multiplex PCR, after which size selection and purification were carried out. Libraries were sequenced paired-end with 100 bp reads on an Illumina HiSeq2000. Regarding the original processing steps: SOAPnuke was used to process the raw data, with reads discarded if the reads contained adapters or uncalled bases, had a mean Phred below 15, or lacked an exact constant-primer or identifier match. High-quality paired reads were merged with COPE v1.2.5, and unique nucleotide sequences were defined as clonotypes. Clonotypes were aligned to IMGT TRBV, TRBD and TRBJ reference segments using MiTCR v1.1. Analysis was restricted to V-J combinations with a frequency above 0.0001, which covered about 99% of repertoires. The TCS score was defined as F50 (clonal expansion) divided by E x V (chaos), with BLOSUM62-based TCRdist calculated between CDR3 peptides within each V-J. Welch's t-statistics and random forest reduced approximately 520 V-J features to 10 to 15, which were used in a naive Bayes classifier (R e1071). TCRdb's own reprocessing of the public reads used fastp at Q25 and MiXCR and kept productive beta chains. Entries are consolidated by CDR3 protein sequence, retaining the most common genes and DNA. The V and J calls and clone size come from TCRdb's table, not from the authors' own analysis. The sample table contains approximately 560,000 distinct CDR3 sequences; only one count was recorded for about 15% of them. Clones ranked in the top ten supply 7.3% of the sample.

Only a few counts were recorded for this clonotype. Its antigen is unknown. Base qualities are not at hand, and no much larger clone is one base apart. Findings and caveats that apply to the study as a whole: In cross-validation, a model built on a 13 V-J signature told ophthalmopathy apart from stable hyperthyroidism with less than 90% sensitivity and about 81% specificity, and in testing the same model reached 80%/75%. Sample size was not statistically predetermined, and investigators were not blinded to group allocation. In validation, the model predicted progression to ophthalmopathy with approximately 69% sensitivity and around 72% specificity, a median of around 6.6 months before onset. Most expanded thyroid clonotypes (frequency above 0.001) were also detected in blood, suggesting blood repertoires may reflect thyroid immune responses.

Stable Graves' hyperthyroidism was defined as the absence of progression to ophthalmopathy over 18 months of follow-up. Hyperthyroidism patients were newly diagnosed, with disease duration under 2 months, and aged 18 to 65 years. Exclusion was applied to patients with uncontrolled infections, other autoimmune diseases, pregnancy or lactation. Diagnoses relied on clinical symptoms, serum thyroxine and TRAb, thyroid ultrasound and orbital computed tomography. PBMCs were isolated from roughly 10 ml of fresh peripheral blood by Ficoll-Paque density gradient centrifugation. Total RNA was extracted using Trizol reagent, and RNA quality was assessed on an Agilent 2100 Bioanalyzer. This TCR was sampled from a woman in her twenties or thirties with Graves' hyperthyroidism. Sequencing was carried out using blood.

The CDR3 amino acid sequence is: CSARDPGGRGNNEQFF. The nucleotide sequence is TGCAGTGCTAGAGATCCCGGCGGGAGGGGAAACAATGAGCAGTTCTTC. This chain is built from TRBV20-1 and TRBJ2-1, with TRBD2 identical over 9 junction bases. From V the trimming removes 0 bases and from J it removes 5 bases, while the gene matches leave 8 bases of the junction unaccounted for. In the germline V gene (reference sequence), CDR1 corresponds to DFQATT and CDR2 to SNEGSKA. The CDR3 numbers 16 residues from cysteine through phenylalanine. Only the CDR3 region is kept as DNA, spanning 48 bases read in frame from base 1.